This TCR beta chain was identified in a study of CD8 T cells in ankylosing spondylitis. Study conclusions and caveats: Characteristic, it appeared, of ankylosing spondylitis blood was a TCR beta motif of about eight highly homologous variants. In reactive arthritis synovial fluid and blood, some motif variants had been reported before.

The ends lost 5 bases at V and 4 bases at J; junction bases unmatched: 3. The CDR3 runs to 13 residues. CDR1 is SGHTA and CDR2 is FQGNSA in the germline V gene. Generation of TCR beta libraries employed quantitative 5'-RACE incorporating molecular barcodes. TCRdb re-analysed the 5' RACE reads in MiXCR, keeping a single row per CDR3 protein. The table has tens of thousands of distinct CDR3 sequences, about 7.2% seen once. In regard to this clonotype: What it binds is unknown.

The V call is TRBV7-2, the J call TRBJ1-2, with TRBD1 matching over 8 bases. The sample taken for sequencing was blood, either unsorted or a sorted T cell fraction (not recorded which). The TCR originated in a male donor with ankylosing spondylitis or in good health (not recorded which). CDR3 region: CASSQGQVYGYTF. In DNA form, the CDR3 reads TGTGCCAGCAGCCAGGGACAGGTCTATGGCTACACCTTC. The variable domain in full, with the rest retrieved from reference TRBV7-2 and TRBJ1-2, is GAGVSQSPSNKVTEKGKDVELRCDPISGHTALYWYRQSLGQGLEFLIYFQGNSAPDKSGLPSDRFSAERTGGSVSTLTIQRTQQEDSAVYLCASSQGQVYGYTFGSGTRLTVV.